This is a list of T cell receptor beta chains from one sample in a study of Ad26.COV2.S vaccination and SARS-CoV-2 variants. TCRdb's copy holds only in-frame clones and misses some; the assay was immunoSEQ multiplex PCR. The sample lists 410,000 or so clones, roughly 90% occurring once. The material was peripheral blood, obtained in a trial of Ad26.COV2.S vaccine versus placebo. All receptors come from a person aged 18 to 59 who received the Ad26.COV2.S COVID-19 vaccine or a placebo. CDR3s include the opening cysteine and the closing phenylalanine or tryptophan. The D gene is left open where the match is weak. Some rows have no size entry. The others give once, few or many, or a class for an expanded clone.

v_gene	d_gene	abundance	j_gene	CDR3nt	CDR3aa
TRBV7-2	TRBD2	-	TRBJ2-5	TGTGCCAGCAGCAGCACTGGCGGGGGTGAGACCCAGTACTTC	CASSSTGGGETQYF
TRBV7-2	-	-	TRBJ1-2	TGTGCCAGCAGCTTAGCGGGGGAAGGCTACACCTTC	CASSLAGEGYTF
TRBV7-9	TRBD1	-	TRBJ1-4	TGTGCCAGCAGCTTAGAAGGGACAGTGAATGAAAAACTGTTTTTT	CASSLEGTVNEKLFF
TRBV9	-	-	TRBJ2-3	TGTGCCAGCAGCGTAGGGACGGCAGATACGCAGTATTTT	CASSVGTADTQYF
TRBV7-9	-	-	TRBJ2-3	TGTGCCAGCAGCCCACTGGGGGGAACAGATACGCAGTATTTT	CASSPLGGTDTQYF
TRBV27	TRBD1	few	TRBJ2-3	TGTGCCAGCAGTTGGGGACAGGGCTCAGATACGCAGTATTTT	CASSWGQGSDTQYF
TRBV5-4	TRBD2	-	TRBJ2-6	TGTGCCAGCAGCTTGGGCGGGGGAGGCTCTGGGGCCAACGTCCTGACTTTC	CASSLGGGGSGANVLTF
TRBV5-6	-	once	TRBJ2-5	TGTGCCAGCAGCTTCGGGGACTTTCAAGAGACCCAGTACTTC	CASSFGDFQETQYF
TRBV9	TRBD2	-	TRBJ2-5	TGTGCCAGCAGCGAGTCTAGCGGGGAAGAGACCCAGTACTTC	CASSESSGEETQYF
TRBV18	TRBD1	-	TRBJ1-3	TGTGCCAGCTCAGCAGACAGGGACTCTGGAAACACCATATATTTT	CASSADRDSGNTIYF
TRBV11-2	TRBD1	-	TRBJ2-7	TGTGCCAGCAGCCAGACAGGGGCGGTTTACGAGCAGTACTTC	CASSQTGAVYEQYF
TRBV19	TRBD1	-	TRBJ1-5	TGTGCCAGCAGAAAGGACAGGGGGCAGGGTCAGCCCCAGCATTTT	CASRKDRGQGQPQHF
TRBV30	TRBD2	-	TRBJ2-7	TGTGCCTGGGGGGGAGGGACTAGCGCCTCCTACGAGCAGTACTTC	CAWGGGTSASYEQYF
TRBV11-2	-	-	TRBJ2-3	TGTGCCAGTTCCCCTAACGAGCGGGCCTCAGATACGCAGTATTTT	CASSPNERASDTQYF
TRBV4-1	-	few	TRBJ2-7	TGCGCCAGCAGCTCCCTTGGGGGGTCCTACGAGCAGTACTTC	CASSSLGGSYEQYF
TRBV12-3/TRBV12-4	-	-	TRBJ1-1	TGTGCCAGCAGTCTGCAGGGTGTAGCTTTCTTT	CASSLQGVAFF
TRBV3-1/TRBV3-2	-	-	TRBJ1-5	TGTGCCAGCAGCCAACCCCCGGAGAGTCCGGGGGTCCTAATAAATCAGCCCCAGCATTTT	CASSQPPESPGVLINQPQHF
TRBV6-6	-	-	TRBJ1-1	TGTGCCAGCAGACCCCAGGGTATTGGCACTGAAGCTTTCTTT	CASRPQGIGTEAFF
TRBV7-2	TRBD1	-	TRBJ2-7	TGTGCCAGCAGCTTTCCTGGGACAGGGTCGGGCGAGCAGTACTTC	CASSFPGTGSGEQYF
TRBV7-2	-	-	TRBJ1-6	TGTGCCAGCAGCCCCGGACAGAGCTCCTATAATTCACCCCTCCACTTT	CASSPGQSSYNSPLHF
TRBV11-2	-	-	TRBJ1-1	TGTGCCAGCAGGAATCAAGGGTACGAACGGGCTTTCTTT	CASRNQGYERAFF
TRBV9	TRBD2	-	TRBJ2-7	TGTGCCAGCAGCTTAGAGGGACTAGCGGGCGAGCAGTACTTC	CASSLEGLAGEQYF